This T cell receptor (beta chain) was sequenced for a study of shared clonotypes between healthy human individuals. Original processing notes: Filtering differed since immunoSEQ provided only junctions, with no quality scores. Generated by immunoSEQ multiplex PCR, the TCRdb table keeps only in-frame clones and is missing some. The V and J calls and clone size were taken over from that table, and D and trimming were inferred from the DNA. The sample yields about 2 million clones, roughly 96% seen once. This clone is a singleton in its sample. From CD4+ cells came CD45RA+ naive and CD45RA-negative memory subsets. V was trimmed by 0 bases and J by 7 bases, leaving 9 bases between them. Germline CDR1 SGHDN, CDR2 FVKESK. The length of the CDR3 is 13 residues.

This chain uses TRBV14 with TRBJ2-5; D gene unclear. The sequence derives from a young man in good health. The source material was naive CD4+ T cells sorted from blood. Documented subset: CD45RA+ positively selected. Written as DNA, the CDR3 is TGTGCCAGCAGCCAAGACGTGGTAGGGACCCAGTACTTC. It encodes CASSQDVVGTQYF.